The 9 T cell receptor beta chains presented below share a single source sample, sequenced in a study of T cell repertoires in cytomegalovirus infection. TCRdb fed the reads into MiXCR, producing one record per CDR3 protein. The sample has hundreds of thousands of distinct CDR3 sequences, less than 35% seen once; the top ten hold 12%. No antigen is known for these receptors. This specimen was cultured CD8+ T cells from PBMCs, taken from culture after CMV antigen stimulation. All receptors derive from a human donor in good health (CMV status not recorded). Some clones in this sample may be carry-over from other donors' samples.

This sequence joins TRBV6-5 and TRBJ1-2; the D gene is possibly TRBD1 (5 bases). This CDR3 has 14 amino acids. Germline-derived CDR1 and CDR2 are MNHEY and SVGAGI. V lost 5 bases and J lost 2, with 12 bases in between. CDR3 DNA: TGTGCCAGCAGTGACCCGACAGTCAACTATGGCTACACCTTC. It yields the protein CASSDPTVNYGYTF.

This clonotype was seen more than once but under ten times. This chain links TRBV7-6 with TRBJ2-5; 9 bases match TRBD2. Germline CDR1 SGHVS, CDR2 FNYEAQ. The V gene end was trimmed by 1 base and the J gene end by 0 bases; junction bases not matched to a gene: 15. The CDR3 has 20 residues. CDR3 in amino acids: CASSLGPAGGTRRNQETQYF. The CDR3 DNA sequence: TGTGCCAGCAGCTTAGGCCCAGCGGGGGGCACTCGCCGAAACCAAGAGACCCAGTACTTC. Complete variable domain (other parts from reference TRBV7-6 and TRBJ2-5): GAGVSQSPRYKVTKRGQDVALRCDPISGHVSLYWYRQALGQGPEFLTYFNYEAQQDKSGLPNDRFSAERPEGSISTLTIQRTEQRDSAMYRCASSLGPAGGTRRNQETQYFGPGTRLLVL.

This clonotype has more than one count but fewer than ten. DNA for the CDR3: TGTGCCAGCAACATAGACACGGGTAGGACCTACGAGCAGTACGTC. Protein: CASNIDTGRTYEQYV. The rearrangement uses TRBV6-6 and TRBJ2-7; D gene ambiguous. Germline V gene sequence: CDR1 MNHNY, CDR2 SVGAGI (reference sequence). Between the trimmed V and J ends, which lost 7 bases and 2 bases, there was a span of 18 bases. There are 15 residues in the CDR3.

The chain combines TRBV6-1 with TRBJ2-7; 10 nucleotides align to TRBD1. Germline V lookup: CDR1 MNHNS, CDR2 SASEGT. With V trimmed by 4 bases and J by 13 bases, 19 bases remained unmatched. There are 16 residues in the CDR3. The CDR3 is CASSVGVLGDRGPCYV. CDR3 coding DNA: TGTGCCAGCAGTGTGGGAGTACTAGGGGACAGGGGCCCTTGTTACGTC.

The chain recombines TRBV19 with TRBJ2-6; D is perhaps TRBD1 or TRBD2 (5 bases each). The CDR3 sequence is 15 residues long. From germline, CDR1 is LNHDA and CDR2 SQIVND (reference sequence). V lost 7 bases, J lost 0 bases, and 10 bases lay in between. DNA of the CDR3: TGTGCCAGTACTCGGGGCGTCTCTGGGGCCAACGTCCTGACTTTC. Translation: CASTRGVSGANVLTF.

The chain combines TRBV12-3 or TRBV12-4 with TRBJ1-1; possibly TRBD1 for D (6 bases). This CDR3 comprises 13 residues. The V and J ends lost 5 bases and 6 bases respectively, with 13 bases between them. DNA of the CDR3: TGTGCCAGCAGTACCCGGGGGGGCCCTGAAGCTTTCTTT. It translates to CASSTRGGPEAFF.

This clonotype has more than one count but fewer than ten. The chain uses TRBV7-8 and TRBJ1-2; TRBD1 agrees at 7 bases. This CDR3 has 14 amino acids. The V and J ends lost 4 bases and 8 bases, in that order; junction bases with no gene match: 10. CDR1 is SGHVS and CDR2 is FQNEAQ in the germline V gene. The DNA for the CDR3 is TGTGCCAGCAGCTACTCACAGGGGACGGGAGGCTACACCTTC. It specifies CASSYSQGTGGYTF. The entire variable domain, with the rest obtained from reference TRBV7-8 and TRBJ1-2, is as follows: GAGVSQSPRYKVAKRGQDVALRCDPISGHVSLFWYQQALGQGPEFLTYFQNEAQLDKSGLPSDRFFAERPEGSVSTLKIQRTQQEDSAVYLCASSYSQGTGGYTFGSGTRLTVV.

This clonotype was picked up a small number of times. This chain links TRBV11-2 with TRBJ1-1; perhaps TRBD1 as D (5 bases). The CDR3 loop spans 12 amino acids. Trimming removed 5 bases from V and 6 bases from J, with 10 bases in between. CDR1 and CDR2 from the germline V gene are SGHAT and FQNNGV. The DNA for the CDR3 is TGTGCCAGCAGCCGGGGGGGTCCTGAAGCTTTCTTT. It encodes CASSRGGPEAFF. The whole variable domain, filled in from reference TRBV11-2 and TRBJ1-1, reads EAGVAQSPRYKIIEKRQSVAFWCNPISGHATLYWYQQILGQGPKLLIQFQNNGVVDDSQLPKDRFSAERLKGVDSTLKIQPAKLEDSAVYLCASSRGGPEAFFGQGTRLTVV.

The table lists this clonotype with many counts. The chain has TRBV20-1 and TRBJ2-3, with 10 bases lining up with TRBD1. The germline CDR1 and CDR2 sequences are DFQATT and SNEGSKA (reference sequence). With V trimmed by 5 bases and J by 0 bases, 8 bases remained unmatched. The CDR3 extends over 16 amino acids. CDR3 bases: TGCAGTGCTCCGGGACAGGGGACAATGAGCACAGATACGCAGTATTTT. Protein product: CSAPGQGTMSTDTQYF.